What follows are 22 T cell receptor beta chains derived from one specimen sequenced in a study of radiation and T cells in renal cell carcinoma. Repertoires were generated with immunoSEQ multiplex PCR, while TCRdb's copy carries only in-frame clones and drops some. The profile shows around 29,000 clones, over 70% of them singletons. The sample's time point: blood 4 weeks post-SBRT, at nephrectomy. The sample's treatment: 15 Gy SBRT to primary tumor, nephrectomy 4 weeks later. Here the sequenced sample was blood, taken from a patient whose treatment included radiotherapy and nephrectomy. These receptors were taken from a man in his fifties or sixties with renal cell carcinoma.

This clone appeared once. CDR3 DNA sequence: TGTGCCAGCTCACCGCTAGCGAGGACAGATACGCAGTATTTT. Its translation is CASSPLARTDTQYF. This chain connects TRBV18 to TRBJ2-3, with a possible D match to TRBD2 (6 bases). The CDR3 has 14 residues. Germline V lookup: CDR1 KGHSH, CDR2 LQKENI. V was pared by 3 bases and J by 3 bases, with 10 bases between.

This sequence joins TRBV10-1 and TRBJ2-4; TRBD1 matches 7 bases. From germline, CDR1 is WNHNN and CDR2 SYGVQD (reference sequence). The CDR3 consists of 16 residues. Trimming took 10 bases from V and 0 from J; bases not matched to a gene: 12. The CDR3, as DNA: TGCGCCATCAAACAGGGGCCCGTTATAGCCAAAAACATTCAGTACTTC. Its translation is CAIKQGPVIAKNIQYF.

This clone was picked up a small number of times. V and J are TRBV4-1 and TRBJ2-1; 13 bases agree with TRBD2. There are 16 residues in the CDR3. V shed 4 bases and J 10 bases; nucleotides not matched to a gene: 10. Germline V lookup: CDR1 MGHRA, CDR2 YSYEKL. This CDR3 reads CASSPLPGTSGAEQFF. As DNA, the CDR3 is TGCGCCAGCAGCCCCCTCCCCGGGACTAGCGGGGCCGAGCAGTTCTTC.

The V and J genes are TRBV7-3 and TRBJ1-1; no reliable D call. V was pared by 4 bases and J by 1 base, with 13 bases between. Germline V gene sequence: CDR1 SGHTA, CDR2 FQGTGA. This CDR3 region has 15 residues. The CDR3: CASSSSGARNTEAFF. As DNA, the CDR3 is TGTGCCAGCAGCTCATCAGGAGCCCGGAACACTGAAGCTTTCTTT.

This clone was seen once. This chain joins TRBV4-3 and TRBJ1-4, with D perhaps matching TRBD1 (5 bases). There are 14 residues in the CDR3. Germline CDR1 reads LGHNA; CDR2 reads YSLEER. Trimming took off 3 bases at V and 4 bases at J, with 9 bases between the two ends. The CDR3 protein is CASSQDTYNEKLFF. CDR3 DNA: TGCGCCAGCAGCCAGGACACTTATAATGAAAAACTGTTTTTT.

The chain uses TRBV4-1 and TRBJ1-1; TRBD1 aligns across 7 bases. J was trimmed by 6 bases and V by 4 bases; bases with no gene match: 11. This CDR3 has 15 amino acids. Germline V gene data show CDR1 as MGHRA and CDR2 as YSYEKL. As DNA, the CDR3 is TGCGCCAGCAGCCGGGGGGGAACAGGGGCCGCTGAAGCTTTCTTT. Translated: CASSRGGTGAAEAFF.

The chain carries TRBV5-1 and TRBJ2-5, with 11 bases lining up with TRBD1. The CDR3 runs 16 residues. The V and J ends lost 4 bases and 5 bases, in that order; junction bases with no gene match: 10. CDR1 and CDR2 (germline): SGHRS, YFSETQ. The DNA for the CDR3 is TGCGCCAGCAGCGTCCGGGACAGGGGGGCAGGGGAGACCCAGTACTTC. Translation gives CASSVRDRGAGETQYF.

J is TRBJ1-5 and V is TRBV27, with D possibly being TRBD1 (6 bases). Trimming stripped 3 bases from V and 6 bases from J, with 12 bases between. CDR1 MNHEY and CDR2 SMNVEV come from the germline V gene (reference sequence). This CDR3 spans 14 amino acids. DNA for the CDR3: TGTGCCAGCAGTTTTTTCAGGGGCACTCAGCCCCAGCATTTT. Protein product: CASSFFRGTQPQHF.

This clone occurred once. V gene TRBV2 combines with J gene TRBJ1-2, with 7 nucleotides matching TRBD1. CDR1 and CDR2 (germline): SNHLY, FYNNEI. The trim removed 6 bases at V and 4 bases at J, leaving 8 bases unmatched. This CDR3 region has 14 residues. The CDR3: CASSRGQFSYGYTF. The CDR3 bases are TGTGCCAGCAGCCGGGGACAGTTCAGCTATGGCTACACCTTC.

The chain couples TRBV27 to TRBJ2-2; TRBD1 agrees at 7 bases. The CDR3 is made up of 19 amino acids. From germline, CDR1 is MNHEY and CDR2 SMNVEV (reference sequence). Trimming took 6 bases from V and 2 from J; bases not matched to a gene: 18. This CDR3 reads CASSPYLVGDSDNTGELFF. The CDR3 bases are TGTGCCAGCAGCCCTTATTTGGTCGGGGACAGCGATAACACCGGGGAGCTGTTTTTT.

About this clone itself: Different DNA sequences within this sample yield the same CDR3. This rearrangement joins TRBV5-1 to TRBJ2-7; 10 bases align to TRBD1. The CDR3 extends over 14 amino acids. The V segment lost 0 bases and the J segment 3 bases; nucleotides outside the gene matches: 0. Germline V gene data show CDR1 as SGHRS and CDR2 as YFSETQ. The CDR3 DNA follows: TGCGCCAGCAGCTTGGGGACAGGGGGCTACGAGCAGTACTTC. Translation: CASSLGTGGYEQYF.

This clone was seen more than once but under ten times. V usage is TRBV27 and J usage is TRBJ2-1; D ambiguous. The CDR3 contains 13 residues. Between the trimmed V and J ends, which lost 2 bases and 7 bases, there was a span of 9 bases. CDR1 is MNHEY and CDR2 is SMNVEV in the germline V gene (reference sequence). The CDR3 spells CASSLNFRNEQFF. In DNA, the CDR3 is TGTGCCAGCAGTTTAAATTTTAGGAATGAGCAGTTCTTC.

The chain uses TRBV18 and TRBJ2-7, with D possibly TRBD2 on 6 matching bases. Trimming took 1 base from V and 5 from J, leaving 15 bases between them. Germline V lookup: CDR1 KGHSH, CDR2 LQKENI. The length of the CDR3 is 15 residues. This CDR3 is CASSPRHGSSNEQYF. The CDR3 DNA reads TGTGCCAGCTCACCACGCCACGGGAGTAGCAACGAGCAGTACTTC. The variable domain in full, completed from reference TRBV18 and TRBJ2-7, reads NAGVMQNPRHLVRRRGQEARLRCSPMKGHSHVYWYRQLPEEGLKFMVYLQKENIIDESGMPKERFSAEFPKEGPSILRIQQVVRGDSAAYFCASSPRHGSSNEQYFGPGTRLTVT.

This clone was seen only once. The V gene is TRBV30, the J gene TRBJ1-3; possibly TRBD1 for D (5 bases). The CDR3 sequence is 13 residues long. With 1 base removed from V and 7 bases from J, the gap between germline ends came to 11 bases. The germline CDR1 and CDR2 sequences are GTSNPN and SVGIG (reference sequence). The CDR3 DNA reads TGTGCCTGGAGTGAAGGGGTCCGGAACACCATATATTTT. Its translation is CAWSEGVRNTIYF.

CDR3 nucleotide sequence: TGCAGCGTTGTTCCGGATGGCTATGGCTACACCTTC. Translating it yields CSVVPDGYGYTF. The rearrangement uses TRBV29-1 and TRBJ1-2; D uncertain. Trimming cost V 4 bases and J 4 bases, with 10 bases left between them. This CDR3 has 12 amino acids. The germline gives CDR1 SQVTM, CDR2 ANQGSEA. The full variable domain, its missing parts supplied by reference TRBV29-1 and TRBJ1-2, is SAVISQKPSRDICQRGTSLTIQCQVDSQVTMMFWYRQQPGQSLTLIATANQGSEATYESGFVIDKFPISRPNLTFSTLTVSNMSPEDSSIYLCSVVPDGYGYTFGSGTRLTVV.

The chain uses TRBV18 and TRBJ1-1; D is ambiguous. The germline V gene has CDR1 KGHSH and CDR2 LQKENI. The CDR3 has 13 amino acids. V gave up 2 bases and J gave up 3 bases, with 7 bases separating them. The CDR3 DNA reads as TGTGCCAGCTCACCAGGCCAGGACACTGAAGCTTTCTTT. Translated, it gives CASSPGQDTEAFF.

This clone has only a few counts. V gene TRBV7-2 combines with J gene TRBJ2-2; 8 bases align to TRBD2. Germline V lookup: CDR1 SGHTA, CDR2 FQGNSA. This CDR3 comprises 15 residues. J gave up 1 base and V 3 bases, and 1 base lay outside the gene matches. CDR3 in amino acids: CASSFSGKNTGELFF. Written as DNA, the CDR3 is TGTGCCAGCAGCTTTAGCGGGAAGAACACCGGGGAGCTGTTTTTT.

The chain recombines TRBV5-1 with TRBJ1-5; TRBD1 matches at 7 bases. J was trimmed by 3 bases and V by 2 bases; bases with no gene match: 5. CDR1 and CDR2 (germline): SGHRS, YFSETQ. There are 15 residues in the CDR3. The CDR3 DNA reads TGCGCCAGCAGCTTAACAGGGGCGGACAATCAGCCCCAGCATTTT. It encodes CASSLTGADNQPQHF. Full variable domain (rest looked up from reference TRBV5-1 and TRBJ1-5): KAGVTQTPRYLIKTRGQQVTLSCSPISGHRSVSWYQQTPGQGLQFLFEYFSETQRNKGNFPGRFSGRQFSNSRSEMNVSTLELGDSALYLCASSLTGADNQPQHFGDGTRLSIL.

This sequence joins TRBV10-3 and TRBJ2-7; TRBD2 agrees at 11 bases. The CDR3 has 14 amino acids. Germline V lookup: CDR1 ENHRY, CDR2 SYGVKD. This CDR3 is CANGLAGPSYEQYF. CDR3 nucleotide sequence: TGTGCTAATGGACTAGCGGGTCCCTCCTACGAGCAGTACTTC.

The genes are TRBV9 and TRBJ2-1, with TRBD2 as a possible D gene (5 bases). CDR3 length: 14 amino acids. Trimming cost V 4 bases and J 6 bases, with 14 bases left between them. CDR1 is SGDLS and CDR2 is YYNGEE in the germline V gene. CDR3 loop: CASSSRGQSNEQFF. The DNA of the CDR3 is TGTGCCAGCAGCTCGCGAGGGCAGTCCAATGAGCAGTTCTTC.

The rearrangement links TRBV7-8 to TRBJ2-7; 9 bases map to TRBD2. The CDR3 length is 18 residues. Trimming removed 5 bases from V and 0 bases from J; junction bases left unmatched: 14. CDR1 and CDR2 from the germline V gene are SGHVS and FQNEAQ. The DNA of the CDR3 is TGTGCCAGCAGCCCGAGAATCCAGACTAGCGGCTACTCCTACGAGCAGTACTTC. It encodes CASSPRIQTSGYSYEQYF.

The chain recombines TRBV2 with TRBJ1-3; 8 bases match TRBD1. Germline CDR1 reads SNHLY; CDR2 reads FYNNEI. This CDR3 is built from 14 residues. V lost 10 bases and J lost 6; bases outside the gene matches: 11. The CDR3 here is CATGEQGVANTIYF. CDR3 sequence (DNA): TGTGCCACCGGAGAACAGGGGGTAGCAAACACCATATATTTT.